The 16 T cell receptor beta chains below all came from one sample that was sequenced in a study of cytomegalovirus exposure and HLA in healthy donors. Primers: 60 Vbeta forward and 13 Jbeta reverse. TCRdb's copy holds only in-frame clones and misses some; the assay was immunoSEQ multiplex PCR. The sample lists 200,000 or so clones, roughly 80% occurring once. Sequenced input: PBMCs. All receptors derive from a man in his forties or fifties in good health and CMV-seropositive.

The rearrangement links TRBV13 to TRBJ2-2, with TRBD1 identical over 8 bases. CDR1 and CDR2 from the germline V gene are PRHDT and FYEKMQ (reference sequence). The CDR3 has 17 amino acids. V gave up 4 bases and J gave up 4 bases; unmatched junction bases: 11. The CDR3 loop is CASSSGDRFSFTGELFF. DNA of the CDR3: TGTGCCAGCAGCTCCGGGGACAGGTTCTCATTCACCGGGGAGCTGTTTTTT.

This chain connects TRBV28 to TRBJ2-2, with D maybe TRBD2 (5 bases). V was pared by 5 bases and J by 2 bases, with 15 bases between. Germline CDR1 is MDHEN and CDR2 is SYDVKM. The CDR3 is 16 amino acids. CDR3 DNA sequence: TGTGCCAGCAGTCCCCTGGGGAGCGGAAACACCGGGGAGCTGTTTTTT. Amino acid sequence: CASSPLGSGNTGELFF.

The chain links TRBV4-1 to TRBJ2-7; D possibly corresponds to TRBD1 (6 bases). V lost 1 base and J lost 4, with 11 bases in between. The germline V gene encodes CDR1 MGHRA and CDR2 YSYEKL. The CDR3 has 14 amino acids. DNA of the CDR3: TGCGCCAGCAGCCAAGGGAACAGGGATTACGAGCAGTACTTC. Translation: CASSQGNRDYEQYF.

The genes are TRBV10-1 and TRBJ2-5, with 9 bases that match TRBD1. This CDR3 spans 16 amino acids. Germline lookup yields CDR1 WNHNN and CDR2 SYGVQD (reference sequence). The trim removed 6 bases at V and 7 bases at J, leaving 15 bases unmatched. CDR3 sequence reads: CASRVGGQGCPRTQYF. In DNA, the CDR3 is TGCGCCAGCAGGGTAGGAGGACAGGGGTGCCCGAGGACCCAGTACTTC.

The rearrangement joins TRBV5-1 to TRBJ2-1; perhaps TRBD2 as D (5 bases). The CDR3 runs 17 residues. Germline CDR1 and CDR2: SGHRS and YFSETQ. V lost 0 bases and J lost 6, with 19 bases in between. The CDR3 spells CASSLAKNVILGNEQFF. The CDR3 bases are TGCGCCAGCAGCTTGGCCAAAAATGTCATACTAGGCAATGAGCAGTTCTTC.

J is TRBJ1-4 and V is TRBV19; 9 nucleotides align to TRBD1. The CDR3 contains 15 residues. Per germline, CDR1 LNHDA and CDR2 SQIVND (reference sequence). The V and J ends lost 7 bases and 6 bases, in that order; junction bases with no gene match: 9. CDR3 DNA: TGTGCCAGTAATCTTCCGGGACAGGGCCATGAAAAACTGTTTTTT. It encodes CASNLPGQGHEKLFF.

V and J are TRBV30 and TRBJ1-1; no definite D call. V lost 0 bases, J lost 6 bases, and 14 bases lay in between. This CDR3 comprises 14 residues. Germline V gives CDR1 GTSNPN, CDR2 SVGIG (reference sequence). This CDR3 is CAWSVSIRQAEAFF. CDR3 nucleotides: TGTGCCTGGAGTGTAAGTATCCGGCAGGCTGAAGCTTTCTTT.

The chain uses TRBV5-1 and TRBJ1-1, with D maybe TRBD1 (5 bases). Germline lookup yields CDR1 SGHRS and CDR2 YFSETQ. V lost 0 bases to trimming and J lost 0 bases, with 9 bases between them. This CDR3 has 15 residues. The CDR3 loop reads CASSLVTAMNTEAFF. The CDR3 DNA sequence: TGCGCCAGCAGCTTGGTGACAGCTATGAACACTGAAGCTTTCTTT.

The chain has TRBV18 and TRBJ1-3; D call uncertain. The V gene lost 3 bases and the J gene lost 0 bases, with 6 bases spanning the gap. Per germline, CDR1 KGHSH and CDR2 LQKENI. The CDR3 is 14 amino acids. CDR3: CASSPQDSGNTIYF. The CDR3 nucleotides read TGTGCCAGCTCACCCCAGGACTCTGGAAACACCATATATTTT.

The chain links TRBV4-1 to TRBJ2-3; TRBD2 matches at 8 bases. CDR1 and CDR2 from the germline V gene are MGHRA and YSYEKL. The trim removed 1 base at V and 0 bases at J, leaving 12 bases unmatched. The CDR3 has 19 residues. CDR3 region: CASSQGLAGGLSSTDTQYF. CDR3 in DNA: TGCGCCAGCAGCCAAGGACTGGCGGGGGGCCTTTCTAGCACAGATACGCAGTATTTT.

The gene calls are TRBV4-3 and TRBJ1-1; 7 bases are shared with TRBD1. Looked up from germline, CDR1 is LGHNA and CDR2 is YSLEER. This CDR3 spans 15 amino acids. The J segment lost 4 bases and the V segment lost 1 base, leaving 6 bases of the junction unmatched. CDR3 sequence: CASSQGATGTTEAFF. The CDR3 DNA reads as TGCGCCAGCAGCCAAGGGGCGACAGGGACCACTGAAGCTTTCTTT.

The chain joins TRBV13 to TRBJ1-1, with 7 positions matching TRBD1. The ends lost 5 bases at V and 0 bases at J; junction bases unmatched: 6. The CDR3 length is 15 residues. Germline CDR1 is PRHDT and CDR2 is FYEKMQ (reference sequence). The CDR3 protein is CASSEQGGMNTEAFF. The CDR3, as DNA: TGTGCCAGCAGCGAGCAGGGGGGAATGAACACTGAAGCTTTCTTT.

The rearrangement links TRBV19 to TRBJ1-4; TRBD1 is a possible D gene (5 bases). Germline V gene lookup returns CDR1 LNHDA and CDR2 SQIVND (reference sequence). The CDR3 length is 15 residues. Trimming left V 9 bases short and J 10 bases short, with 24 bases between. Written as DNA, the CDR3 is TGTGCCAGCGGATACATGCGCAAGGGGTTAGGAAAACTGTTTTTT. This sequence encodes CASGYMRKGLGKLFF.

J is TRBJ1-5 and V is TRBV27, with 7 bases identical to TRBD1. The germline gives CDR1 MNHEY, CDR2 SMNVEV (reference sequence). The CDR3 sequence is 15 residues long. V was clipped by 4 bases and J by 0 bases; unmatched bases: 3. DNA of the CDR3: TGTGCCAGCAGTTCCGGGACAGATAGCAATCAGCCCCAGCATTTT. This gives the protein CASSSGTDSNQPQHF.

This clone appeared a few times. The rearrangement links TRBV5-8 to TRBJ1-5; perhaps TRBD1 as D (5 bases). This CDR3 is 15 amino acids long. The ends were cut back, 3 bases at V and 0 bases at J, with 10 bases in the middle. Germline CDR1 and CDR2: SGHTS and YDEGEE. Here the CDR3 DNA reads TGTGCCAGCAGCTCGGCGGGGGATAGCAATCAGCCCCAGCATTTT. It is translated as CASSSAGDSNQPQHF.

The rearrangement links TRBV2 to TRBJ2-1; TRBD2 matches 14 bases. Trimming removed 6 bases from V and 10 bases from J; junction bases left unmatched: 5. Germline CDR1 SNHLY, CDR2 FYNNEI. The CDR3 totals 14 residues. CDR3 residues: CASRGTSGGGEQFF. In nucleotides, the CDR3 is TGTGCCAGCAGGGGGACTAGCGGGGGTGGAGAGCAGTTCTTC.